This T cell receptor beta chain was profiled in a study of CD8 T cells in ankylosing spondylitis. Study outcomes and limitations: Ankylosing spondylitis blood appeared to carry a characteristic TCR beta motif of roughly eight highly homologous variants.

Libraries for TCR beta were made by quantitative 5'-RACE with molecular barcodes. MiXCR, run by TCRdb on the 5' RACE reads, gives a single entry per CDR3 protein. The sample records about 280,000 distinct CDR3 sequences, around 18% being singletons. The CDR3 is 17 residues long. Germline V gene sequence: CDR1 MNHEY, CDR2 SVGEGT. With V trimmed by 2 bases and J by 6 bases, 14 bases remained unmatched. Comment on this clonotype: Its antigen is unknown.

The clonotype was recovered from a male donor with ankylosing spondylitis or in good health (not recorded which). Sequenced input: blood, either unsorted or a sorted T cell fraction (not recorded which). The chain uses TRBV6-2 or TRBV6-3 and TRBJ2-3, with 7 bases that match TRBD2. CDR3 sequence: CASSYLLGGSEYDTQYF. CDR3 nucleotide sequence: TGTGCCAGCAGTTACCTGCTGGGCGGGAGTGAATACGATACGCAGTATTTT.